This TCR beta chain originates from a study of cytomegalovirus exposure and HLA in healthy donors. Study observations and caveats: Per published reports, the classifier diagnosed cytomegalovirus status with high specificity and sensitivity. Previous analysis showed most TCR beta V segments were productive about 87% or about 30% of the time. The authors enumerated over 150 TCR beta chains as linked to cytomegalovirus. Serostatus for CMV was the only available immune exposure information.

Vbeta (60) and Jbeta (13) primers were used in the PCR. The assay was immunoSEQ multiplex PCR, and TCRdb's table has in-frame clones only and misses some. The table records 130,000 or so clones, about four fifths of them present only once. About this clone: What it binds is not known.

Trimming shortened V by 3 bases and J by 7 bases, and 13 bases separated the two germline ends. Germline V gene data show CDR1 as LNHNV and CDR2 as YYDKDF (reference sequence). The CDR3 has 14 residues. This sequence originates from a man between 18 and 29 years old in good health and CMV-seropositive. V and J are TRBV15 and TRBJ1-3, with D possibly matching TRBD1 (6 bases). The sample taken for sequencing was PBMCs. CDR3 sequence reads: CATSSEGHENTIYF. CDR3 coding DNA: TGTGCCACCAGCAGTGAGGGACATGAGAACACCATATATTTT.